These 3 T cell receptor beta chains originate from one sample sequenced in a study of T-cell reconstitution after alpha-beta-depleted transplantation in children (dated by TCRdb to 2016 to 2018). Libraries came from PCR. Sequenced using an Illumina HiSeq 2500. Molecular barcoding was employed in the preparation of TCR libraries, with unique molecular identifiers being used to normalize TCRbeta repertoire quantification. TCRdb's own reprocessing of the public reads used fastp at Q25 and MiXCR and kept productive beta chains. Every distinct CDR3 protein forms one entry, paired with its most common genes and DNA. The sample table lists 330,000 or so distinct CDR3 sequences, about a tenth of them with a count of one. 2.4% of the sample is in the top ten clones. This sample comprised PBMCs from the stem cell graft donor, obtained from the stem cell graft. The receptor set was obtained from a human donor who donated a stem cell graft to a child with acute lymphoblastic leukemia.

The table lists this clonotype with many counts. The chain couples TRBV10-3 to TRBJ2-3, with 9 bases fitting TRBD2. Germline CDR1 and CDR2: ENHRY and SYGVKD. This CDR3 is 16 amino acids long. Trimming removed 6 bases from V and 4 bases from J; junction bases left unmatched: 11. CDR3 bases: TGTGCCATCAGCGTTAATAGCGGGAGAGCACCAGATACGCAGTATTTT. As protein: CAISVNSGRAPDTQYF.

This clonotype showed up just a few times. The chain links TRBV7-9 to TRBJ2-1; D is possibly TRBD2 (5 bases). Trimming took off 0 bases at V and 8 bases at J, with 8 bases between the two ends. Germline V lookup: CDR1 SEHNR, CDR2 FQNEAQ (reference sequence). The CDR3 sequence is 13 residues long. In nucleotides, the CDR3 is TGTGCCAGCAGCTTAGCGGGAGTGCATGAGCAGTTCTTC. This gives the protein CASSLAGVHEQFF.

This clonotype was seen once. It may be a read error: a sequence one base away is much more abundant. The chain joins TRBV28 to TRBJ2-7; D is unresolved. The CDR3 totals 15 residues. Germline V lookup: CDR1 MDHEN, CDR2 SYDVKM. CDR3 amino acids: CACSSPTTTGSEQYF. Written as DNA, the CDR3 is TGTGCCTGCAGTTCACCTACGACGACGGGCAGCGAGCAGTACTTC.